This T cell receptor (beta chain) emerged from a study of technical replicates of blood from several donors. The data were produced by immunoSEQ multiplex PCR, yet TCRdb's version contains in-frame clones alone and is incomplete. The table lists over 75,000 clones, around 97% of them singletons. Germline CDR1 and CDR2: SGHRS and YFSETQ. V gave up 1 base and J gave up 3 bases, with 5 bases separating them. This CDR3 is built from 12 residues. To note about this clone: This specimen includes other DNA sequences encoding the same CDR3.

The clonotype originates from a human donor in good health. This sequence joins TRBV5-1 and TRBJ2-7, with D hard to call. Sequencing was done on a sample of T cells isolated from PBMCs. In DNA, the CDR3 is TGCGCCAGCAGCTTGTCAGGCTACGAGCAGTACTTC. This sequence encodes CASSLSGYEQYF.